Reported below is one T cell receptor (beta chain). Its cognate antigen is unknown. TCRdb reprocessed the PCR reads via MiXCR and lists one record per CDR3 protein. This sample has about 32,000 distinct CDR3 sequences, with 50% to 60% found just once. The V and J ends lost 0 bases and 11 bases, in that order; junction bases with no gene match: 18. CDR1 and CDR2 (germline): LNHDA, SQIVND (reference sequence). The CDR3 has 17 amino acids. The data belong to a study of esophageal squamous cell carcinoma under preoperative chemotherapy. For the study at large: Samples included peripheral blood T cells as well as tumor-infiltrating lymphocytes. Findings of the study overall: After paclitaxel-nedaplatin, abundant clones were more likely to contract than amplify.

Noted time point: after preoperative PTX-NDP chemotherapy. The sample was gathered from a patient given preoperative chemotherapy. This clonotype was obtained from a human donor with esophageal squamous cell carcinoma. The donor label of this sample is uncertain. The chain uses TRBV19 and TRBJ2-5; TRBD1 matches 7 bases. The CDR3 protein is CASSIDLPGSGGNEQYF. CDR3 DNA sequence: TGTGCCAGTAGTATAGATCTACCGGGTTCAGGGGGTAATGAGCAGTACTTC.